Listed below are T cell receptor beta chains from one sample, sequenced in a study of blood T cell repertoires in COVID-19. Clones were sequenced by immunoSEQ multiplex PCR, and TCRdb holds only the in-frame ones, with some missing. This sample has 85,000 to 100,000 clones, with around 75% found just once. What was sequenced was peripheral blood. The receptor set was obtained from a human donor in a cohort sampled during active COVID-19. Both conserved end residues are part of each CDR3. Fields, in order: V gene, D gene, clone size, J gene, CDR3 protein, CDR3 DNA. D genes are given only for firm matches. Size values are once, few and many counts, or a class for expanded clones, and some rows have none.

V gene: TRBV6-1
D gene: TRBD2
clone size: NA
J gene: TRBJ2-1
CDR3 protein: CASSLGLVWGEQFF
CDR3 DNA: TGTGCCAGCAGCCTAGGACTAGTCTGGGGTGAGCAGTTCTTC

V gene: TRBV15
D gene: TRBD1
clone size: NA
J gene: TRBJ1-5
CDR3 protein: CATSRDLGTGGVSQPQHF
CDR3 DNA: TGTGCCACCAGCAGAGATCTCGGGACAGGGGGCGTGAGTCAGCCCCAGCATTTT

V gene: TRBV11-3
D gene: NA
clone size: NA
J gene: TRBJ2-2
CDR3 protein: CASSLDPAGELFF
CDR3 DNA: TGTGCCAGCAGCTTAGATCCCGCCGGGGAGCTGTTTTTT

V gene: TRBV7-9
D gene: TRBD1
clone size: NA
J gene: TRBJ1-1
CDR3 protein: CASRMPAGGFEAFF
CDR3 DNA: TGTGCCAGCAGGATGCCGGCAGGGGGCTTTGAAGCTTTCTTT

V gene: TRBV27
D gene: NA
clone size: NA
J gene: TRBJ2-1
CDR3 protein: CASRIDNEQFF
CDR3 DNA: TGTGCCAGCAGGATAGACAATGAGCAGTTCTTC

V gene: TRBV3-1/TRBV3-2
D gene: TRBD2
clone size: NA
J gene: TRBJ2-5
CDR3 protein: CASSQDRGGETQYF
CDR3 DNA: TGTGCCAGCAGCCAAGATCGGGGGGGAGAGACCCAGTACTTC

V gene: TRBV11-3
D gene: TRBD2
clone size: NA
J gene: TRBJ2-3
CDR3 protein: CASSFGRGSLDTQYF
CDR3 DNA: TGTGCCAGCAGCTTTGGTCGCGGGAGTCTGGATACGCAGTATTTT

V gene: TRBV5-4
D gene: NA
clone size: NA
J gene: TRBJ2-1
CDR3 protein: CASSPPDSKNEQFF
CDR3 DNA: TGTGCCAGCAGCCCCCCGGACTCCAAAAATGAGCAGTTCTTC

V gene: TRBV6-1
D gene: TRBD2
clone size: NA
J gene: TRBJ2-1
CDR3 protein: CASSEAGAGVNEQFF
CDR3 DNA: TGTGCCAGCAGTGAAGCAGGAGCGGGAGTCAATGAGCAGTTCTTC

V gene: TRBV2
D gene: TRBD2
clone size: few
J gene: TRBJ2-3
CDR3 protein: CASRLAGDTDTQYF
CDR3 DNA: TGTGCCAGCCGACTAGCGGGAGACACAGATACGCAGTATTTT

V gene: TRBV19
D gene: TRBD2
clone size: NA
J gene: TRBJ2-1
CDR3 protein: CASSPGLAGKNEQFF
CDR3 DNA: TGTGCCAGTTCACCTGGGCTAGCGGGAAAGAATGAGCAGTTCTTC

V gene: TRBV18
D gene: TRBD2
clone size: NA
J gene: TRBJ2-7
CDR3 protein: CASSPGLAGAYEQYF
CDR3 DNA: TGTGCCAGCTCACCGGGACTAGCGGGGGCCTACGAGCAGTACTTC

V gene: TRBV24-1
D gene: NA
clone size: NA
J gene: TRBJ1-1
CDR3 protein: CATSGDPGAGNTEAFF
CDR3 DNA: TGTGCCACCAGTGGGGACCCAGGGGCAGGGAACACTGAAGCTTTCTTT

V gene: TRBV28
D gene: TRBD1
clone size: NA
J gene: TRBJ1-5
CDR3 protein: CASSLAGGPIAGNQPQHF
CDR3 DNA: TGTGCCAGCAGCTTAGCAGGGGGCCCAATAGCGGGCAATCAGCCCCAGCATTTT

V gene: TRBV28
D gene: NA
clone size: NA
J gene: TRBJ1-2
CDR3 protein: CASFSDIVYGYTF
CDR3 DNA: TGTGCCAGCTTCTCCGACATCGTCTATGGCTACACCTTC

V gene: TRBV21-1
D gene: NA
clone size: NA
J gene: TRBJ2-1
CDR3 protein: CASSRGDRGGGASYNEQFF
CDR3 DNA: TGTGCCAGCAGCAGAGGGGACAGGGGCGGCGGGGCTTCCTACAATGAGCAGTTCTTC

V gene: TRBV29-1
D gene: NA
clone size: NA
J gene: TRBJ2-1
CDR3 protein: CSVVVRSDEQFF
CDR3 DNA: TGCAGCGTTGTGGTACGGAGCGATGAGCAGTTCTTC

V gene: TRBV2
D gene: TRBD2
clone size: once
J gene: TRBJ2-3
CDR3 protein: CASSEGGRADTQYF
CDR3 DNA: TGTGCCAGCAGTGAAGGAGGGAGGGCAGATACGCAGTATTTT

V gene: TRBV5-5
D gene: NA
clone size: few
J gene: TRBJ1-6
CDR3 protein: CASSLEMAETDNSPLHF
CDR3 DNA: TGTGCCAGCAGCTTGGAGATGGCCGAGACTGATAATTCACCCCTCCACTTT

V gene: TRBV7-9
D gene: NA
clone size: NA
J gene: TRBJ2-4
CDR3 protein: CATSRPGVDIQYF
CDR3 DNA: TGTGCCACCTCACGCCCGGGGGTGGACATTCAGTACTTC

V gene: TRBV9
D gene: NA
clone size: NA
J gene: TRBJ1-1
CDR3 protein: CASSVGDIDTEAFF
CDR3 DNA: TGTGCCAGCAGCGTAGGGGACATCGACACTGAAGCTTTCTTT

V gene: TRBV5-1
D gene: NA
clone size: NA
J gene: TRBJ1-1
CDR3 protein: CASSQLGTGTEAFF
CDR3 DNA: TGCGCCAGCAGCCAACTTGGCACCGGGACTGAAGCTTTCTTT

V gene: TRBV6-6
D gene: NA
clone size: few
J gene: TRBJ2-7
CDR3 protein: CASSYSGQPYEQYF
CDR3 DNA: TGTGCCAGCAGTTACTCGGGGCAACCTTACGAGCAGTACTTC

V gene: TRBV30
D gene: NA
clone size: NA
J gene: TRBJ2-7
CDR3 protein: CAWSLPSYEQYF
CDR3 DNA: TGTGCCTGGAGTCTACCGTCCTACGAGCAGTACTTC

V gene: TRBV25-1
D gene: NA
clone size: NA
J gene: TRBJ2-2
CDR3 protein: CASSELVKGANTGELFF
CDR3 DNA: TGTGCCAGCAGTGAATTAGTGAAGGGGGCGAACACCGGGGAGCTGTTTTTT

V gene: TRBV7-6
D gene: NA
clone size: NA
J gene: TRBJ1-4
CDR3 protein: CASSLRLNGKGFNEKLFF
CDR3 DNA: TGTGCCAGCAGCTTAAGGCTAAACGGAAAGGGGTTTAATGAAAAACTGTTTTTT

V gene: TRBV6-5
D gene: NA
clone size: NA
J gene: TRBJ2-1
CDR3 protein: CASSYDTARGDEQFF
CDR3 DNA: TGTGCCAGCAGTTACGATACGGCGCGAGGCGATGAGCAGTTCTTC

V gene: TRBV19
D gene: TRBD2
clone size: few
J gene: TRBJ2-3
CDR3 protein: CASSMAGGSTDTQYF
CDR3 DNA: TGTGCCAGTAGTATGGCGGGAGGGAGCACAGATACGCAGTATTTT

V gene: TRBV5-6
D gene: NA
clone size: NA
J gene: TRBJ1-3
CDR3 protein: CASSLWANSGNTIYF
CDR3 DNA: TGTGCCAGCAGCTTATGGGCTAACTCTGGAAACACCATATATTTT

V gene: TRBV9
D gene: NA
clone size: NA
J gene: TRBJ2-7
CDR3 protein: CASSVGNRNYEQYF
CDR3 DNA: TGTGCCAGCAGCGTAGGCAACAGAAACTACGAGCAGTACTTC